Below are 10 T cell receptor beta chains sequenced from a single sample in a study of blood T cell repertoires in COVID-19. TCRdb's table, derived via immunoSEQ multiplex PCR, lists solely in-frame clones and lacks some. The sample comprises roughly 200,000 clones, around 81% of which are singletons, and about 4.5% rests with the top ten. What was sequenced was peripheral blood. The source is a man between 50 and 59 years old with active or convalescent COVID-19.

The V gene is TRBV7-2, the J gene TRBJ2-7, with D tentatively TRBD1 (5 bases). V was trimmed by 1 base and J by 0 bases, leaving 7 bases between them. The CDR3 runs to 14 residues. CDR1 is SGHTA and CDR2 is FQGNSA in the germline V gene. CDR3 DNA: TGTGCCAGCAGCTTAGACAGGAGCTCCTACGAGCAGTACTTC. This gives the protein CASSLDRSSYEQYF.

This chain connects TRBV5-6 to TRBJ2-3; 10 nucleotides align to TRBD2. CDR1 and CDR2 (germline): SGHDT, YYEEEE. The junction had 10 bases not matched to a gene; V was cut back by 0 bases and J by 3 bases. The CDR3 length is 18 residues. The CDR3 here is CASSLAGAGGRQTDTQYF. The CDR3, as DNA: TGTGCCAGCAGCTTGGCCGGAGCGGGGGGGCGACAAACAGATACGCAGTATTTT.

The genes are TRBV7-2 and TRBJ2-3, with TRBD2 matching 10 bases. The CDR3 contains 15 residues. V was pared by 4 bases and J by 3 bases, with 4 bases of the junction left unmatched. Germline V lookup: CDR1 SGHTA, CDR2 FQGNSA. The CDR3 spells CASSSNSGGTDTQYF. Written as DNA, the CDR3 is TGTGCCAGCAGCTCTAATAGCGGGGGGACAGATACGCAGTATTTT.

The rearrangement links TRBV7-3 to TRBJ2-3; no clear D. V was pared by 2 bases and J by 1 base, with 7 bases between. The CDR3 has 14 residues. Germline V lookup: CDR1 SGHTA, CDR2 FQGTGA. CDR3: CASSLGLRTDTQYF. CDR3 sequence (DNA): TGTGCCAGCAGCTTAGGGCTTCGCACAGATACGCAGTATTTT.

This clone turned up a few times. The chain recombines TRBV7-3 with TRBJ2-1; TRBD2 is a possible D gene (5 bases). The CDR3 spans 16 residues. The V end was cut by 5 bases, the J end by 0 bases, with 14 bases between. CDR1 is SGHTA and CDR2 is FQGTGA in the germline V gene. For the CDR3, the DNA is TGTGCCAGCAGCCGGACTTTCATAAGCTCCTACAATGAGCAGTTCTTC. It codes for CASSRTFISSYNEQFF.

The chain links TRBV5-1 to TRBJ1-1; 7 nucleotides line up with TRBD1. CDR1 SGHRS and CDR2 YFSETQ come from the germline V gene. After removal of 4 bases from V and 7 bases from J, the junction contained 13 bases not matched to a gene. The CDR3 has 15 amino acids. The CDR3 region is CASSRGSGTASEAFF. The DNA of the CDR3 is TGCGCCAGCAGCCGGGGCTCCGGGACAGCTAGTGAAGCTTTCTTT.

V and J are TRBV11-2 and TRBJ1-1; tentative D call: TRBD1 (6 bases). The CDR3 sequence is 15 residues long. Germline loops: CDR1 SGHAT, CDR2 FQNNGV. The V gene lost 0 bases and the J gene lost 0 bases, with 8 bases spanning the gap. This chain's CDR3 is CASSLENRVNTEAFF. Written as DNA, the CDR3 is TGTGCCAGCAGCTTAGAAAACAGGGTGAACACTGAAGCTTTCTTT.

This chain links TRBV28 with TRBJ2-5; 7 bases line up with TRBD1. This CDR3 spans 15 amino acids. Germline assignment: CDR1 MDHEN and CDR2 SYDVKM. The V segment lost 8 bases and the J segment 6 bases; nucleotides outside the gene matches: 15. DNA of the CDR3: TGTGCCAGCCATGCGCTACCGGGACAGCTCCAGACCCAGTACTTC. Its translation: CASHALPGQLQTQYF. Full variable domain (rest looked up from reference TRBV28 and TRBJ2-5): DVKVTQSSRYLVKRTGEKVFLECVQDMDHENMFWYRQDPGLGLRLIYFSYDVKMKEKGDIPEGYSVSREKKERFSLILESASTNQTSMYLCASHALPGQLQTQYFGPGTRLLVL.

This clone was observed a single time. V is TRBV29-1 and J is TRBJ1-3; a weak D match, TRBD1 (5 bases). Germline values: CDR1 SQVTM, CDR2 ANQGSEA. Trimming shortened V by 6 bases and J by 4 bases, and 13 bases separated the two germline ends. The CDR3 loop spans 13 amino acids. CDR3: CSVLQARGNTIYF. CDR3 coding DNA: TGCAGCGTCCTACAGGCTCGGGGAAACACCATATATTTT.

V and J are TRBV7-2 and TRBJ2-3, with TRBD2 matching over 8 bases. The J segment lost 3 bases and the V segment lost 1 base, leaving 3 bases of the junction unmatched. The germline V gene encodes CDR1 SGHTA and CDR2 FQGNSA. The CDR3 runs to 15 residues. CDR3 sequence (DNA): TGTGCCAGCAGCTTAGGCCCTAGCGGGACAGATACGCAGTATTTT. This codes for CASSLGPSGTDTQYF. The whole variable domain, remainder taken from reference TRBV7-2 and TRBJ2-3, is GAGVSQSPSNKVTEKGKDVELRCDPISGHTALYWYRQSLGQGLEFLIYFQGNSAPDKSGLPSDRFSAERTGGSVSTLTIQRTQQEDSAVYLCASSLGPSGTDTQYFGPGTRLTVL.